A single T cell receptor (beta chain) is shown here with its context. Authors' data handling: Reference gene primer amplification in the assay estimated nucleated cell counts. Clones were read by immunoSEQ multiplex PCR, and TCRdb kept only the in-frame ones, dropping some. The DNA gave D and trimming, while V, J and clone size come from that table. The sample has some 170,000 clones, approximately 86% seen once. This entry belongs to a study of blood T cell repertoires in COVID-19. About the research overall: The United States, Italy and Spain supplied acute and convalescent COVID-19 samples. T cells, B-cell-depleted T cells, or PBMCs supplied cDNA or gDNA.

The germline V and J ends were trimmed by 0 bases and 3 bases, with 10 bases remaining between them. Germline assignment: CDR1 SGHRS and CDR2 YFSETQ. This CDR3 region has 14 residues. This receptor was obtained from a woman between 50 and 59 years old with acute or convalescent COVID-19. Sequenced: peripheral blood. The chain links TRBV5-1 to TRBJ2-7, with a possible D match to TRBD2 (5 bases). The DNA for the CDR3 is TGCGCCAGCAGCTTGGAGGGAGTTGTCTACGAGCAGTACTTC. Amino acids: CASSLEGVVYEQYF.